The clone carrying this TCR beta chain showed up just a few times. Specimens obtained from alopecia areata patients comprised lesional scalp punch biopsies and peripheral blood. This sample stems from a study of CD8+ T cells in alopecia areata. Study-wide background: Patients took tofacitinib for 6 to 18 months, followed by 6 drug-free months.

Germline CDR1 reads MGHRA; CDR2 reads YSYEKL. The ends lost 3 bases at V and 9 bases at J; junction bases unmatched: 7. CDR3 length: 14 residues. Extracted RNA was reverse transcribed, and the resulting cDNA served as sequencing template. Repertoires were generated with immunoSEQ multiplex PCR, while TCRdb's copy carries only in-frame clones and drops some. The repertoire consists of tens of thousands of clones, with 40% to 50% occurring once and the leading ten covering about a sixth. The starting material was CD8+ T cells sorted from blood, obtained at week 0. V is TRBV4-1 and J is TRBJ2-1; TRBD2 matches at 8 bases. This sequence was found in a human donor with alopecia areata. The CDR3 spells CASSHPTGGSEQFF. The CDR3 DNA follows: TGCGCCAGCAGCCATCCTACGGGGGGGAGTGAGCAGTTCTTC.